The subject of this entry is one TCR beta chain. Antigen specificity is unknown. The record originates from a study of persistence of HIV-infected CD4 T cells. General observations from the study: TCR oligoclonality correlated with proviral oligoclonality in the same sorted populations.

Cells were stimulated nonspecifically with anti-CD3/anti-CD28 magnetic beads. Sorting selected CD4+ T cells upregulating both CD40 ligand and CD69. For roughly 19 hours, CD8-depleted PBMCs received anti-CD28/CD49d costimulation, a CD40-blocking antibody and enfuvirtide. This was the immunoSEQ version 4 assay in survey mode. Measured with immunoSEQ multiplex PCR; TCRdb has only the in-frame clones, and not every one. The table has 35,000 to 45,000 clones, 88% seen once. Material: CD4+ T cells sorted from PBMCs after roughly 18-hour stimulation, obtained from a patient who received antiretroviral therapy. This sequence originates from an adult woman with HIV who was CMV-seropositive.

The CDR3 loop reads CASSYSAGAGNTIYF. CDR3 bases: TGTGCCAGCAGTTACTCTGCAGGGGCCGGAAACACCATATATTTT. This sequence joins TRBV6-5 and TRBJ1-3, with D possibly being TRBD1 (6 bases). The CDR3 has 15 residues. The ends were cut back, 0 bases at V and 4 bases at J, with 10 bases in the middle. Germline lookup yields CDR1 MNHEY and CDR2 SVGAGI.